These 17 T cell receptor beta chains originate from one sample sequenced in a study of T cell changes during pregnancy in multiple sclerosis. Produced via immunoSEQ multiplex PCR; TCRdb's table is partial and in-frame only. There are under 30,000 clones in the sample; 80% to 90% occur only once, and about 6.9% lies in the top ten. The sequencing here drew on CD8+ T cells from peripheral blood mononuclear cells, taken in the second trimester of pregnancy. Receptors originate from a female donor with multiple sclerosis, enrolled in a pregnancy study.

The chain couples TRBV7-9 to TRBJ2-1; 7 bases are shared with TRBD2. CDR1 and CDR2 from the germline V gene are SEHNR and FQNEAQ (reference sequence). The trim removed 4 bases at V and 5 bases at J, leaving 14 bases unmatched. The CDR3 covers 17 residues. The chain's CDR3 is CASSSDLGGVKDNEQFF. CDR3 DNA: TGTGCCAGCAGCTCTGACTTGGGGGGGGTAAAAGACAATGAGCAGTTCTTC.

In nucleotides, the CDR3 is TGTGCCAGCAGCGTAGGTCCGGACTTCACAGATACGCAGTATTTT. Its protein product is CASSVGPDFTDTQYF. J is TRBJ2-3 and V is TRBV9, with a tentative D call TRBD2 (5 bases). The germline V and J ends were trimmed by 0 bases and 2 bases, with 10 bases remaining between them. The germline V gene has CDR1 SGDLS and CDR2 YYNGEE. This CDR3 contains 15 residues.

The V gene is TRBV4-1, the J gene TRBJ2-7, with D possibly TRBD2 on 5 matching bases. The length of the CDR3 is 15 residues. Germline loops: CDR1 MGHRA, CDR2 YSYEKL. Between the trimmed V and J ends, which lost 1 base and 3 bases, there was a span of 13 bases. CDR3 sequence: CASSQVRGSGYEQYF. CDR3 bases: TGCGCCAGCAGCCAAGTTCGGGGTTCCGGCTACGAGCAGTACTTC.

The V call is TRBV27, the J call TRBJ1-2, with 7 positions matching TRBD1. The CDR3 spans 17 residues. V lost 6 bases, J lost 0 bases, and 13 bases stayed unmatched. CDR1 is MNHEY, CDR2 SMNVEV, per germline (reference sequence). The CDR3 nucleotides are TGTGCCAGCAGGCCTAAATTAGGGGACAGCACTAACTATGGCTACACCTTC. Amino acids: CASRPKLGDSTNYGYTF.

The J gene is TRBJ2-7, the V gene TRBV5-6, with 9 bases aligning to TRBD1. The V gene end was trimmed by 3 bases and the J gene end by 5 bases; junction bases not matched to a gene: 3. Per the germline V gene, CDR1 is SGHDT and CDR2 is YYEEEE. The CDR3 loop spans 13 amino acids. Written as DNA, the CDR3 is TGTGCCAGCAGCTGGGACAGGGCGGACGAGCAGTACTTC. Translated: CASSWDRADEQYF. Based on the CDR3 plus reference TRBV5-6 and TRBJ2-7, the full variable domain is DAGVTQSPTHLIKTRGQQVTLRCSPKSGHDTVSWYQQALGQGPQFIFQYYEEEERQRGNFPDRFSGHQFPNYSSELNVNALLLGDSALYLCASSWDRADEQYFGPGTRLTVT.

In DNA, the CDR3 is TGTGCCAGCAGTGGGCCAGCGGGAGGCGCCAATGAGCAGTTCTTC. Translating gives CASSGPAGGANEQFF. The chain links TRBV2 to TRBJ2-1; 9 bases match TRBD2. The germline V gene has CDR1 SNHLY and CDR2 FYNNEI. The J segment lost 6 bases and the V segment lost 4 bases, leaving 7 bases of the junction unmatched. The CDR3 loop spans 15 amino acids.

The V call is TRBV2, the J call TRBJ1-5; D not certain. The CDR3 runs 12 residues. From germline, CDR1 is SNHLY and CDR2 FYNNEI. Trimming left V 5 bases short and J 4 bases short, with 6 bases between. The CDR3 loop reads CASSPLNQPQHF. As DNA, the CDR3 is TGTGCCAGCAGTCCCCTTAATCAGCCCCAGCATTTT.

The CDR3 spells CAWSVSGAQRGNTIYF. CDR3 bases: TGTGCCTGGAGTGTCTCAGGGGCGCAGCGTGGAAACACCATATATTTT. The rearrangement uses TRBV30 and TRBJ1-3, with a tentative D call TRBD1 (6 bases). The CDR3 is 16 amino acids. CDR1 is GTSNPN, CDR2 SVGIG, per germline (reference sequence). V was clipped by 0 bases and J by 3 bases, with 15 bases between them.

In its sample, this clone ranks as medium-sized. The chain joins TRBV6-4 to TRBJ2-2; 10 bases are a match to TRBD2. V dropped 7 bases and J dropped 4; count of bases not matched to a gene: 0. The CDR3 totals 13 residues. Germline CDR1 is MRHNA and CDR2 is SNTAGT. The CDR3 spells CASTSGSTGELFF. The CDR3 DNA follows: TGTGCCAGCACTAGCGGGAGCACCGGGGAGCTGTTTTTT.

The rearrangement uses TRBV25-1 and TRBJ2-1; the match to TRBD2 covers 7 bases. The CDR3 is 17 residues long. Germline CDR1 reads MGHDK; CDR2 reads SYGVNS. V was pared by 1 base and J by 1 base, with 7 bases of the junction left unmatched. In DNA form, the CDR3 reads TGTGCCAGCAGTGAATCCCGGGGGGTCGGGTCCTACAATGAGCAGTTCTTC. Amino acid sequence: CASSESRGVGSYNEQFF.

The chain combines TRBV28 with TRBJ1-4; 7 bases are shared with TRBD1. Trimming took 6 bases from V and 0 from J; bases not matched to a gene: 13. The CDR3 covers 18 residues. Germline CDR1 and CDR2: MDHEN and SYDVKM. CDR3 sequence (DNA): TGTGCCAGCAGGAAGGGACAGACGTATTTTGCAACTAATGAAAAACTGTTTTTT. Amino acids: CASRKGQTYFATNEKLFF.

The V and J genes are TRBV5-6 and TRBJ1-1; 7 bases are shared with TRBD1. Per the germline V gene, CDR1 is SGHDT and CDR2 is YYEEEE. This CDR3 contains 18 residues. V shed 3 bases, J shed 1 base, and the junction held 15 bases outside the gene matches. CDR3 nucleotide sequence: TGTGCCAGCAGCTCTACACGACAGGGTCCTAACCCGAACACTGAAGCTTTCTTT. Amino acids: CASSSTRQGPNPNTEAFF.

The rearrangement uses TRBV4-1 and TRBJ2-3; D not certain. Germline lookup yields CDR1 MGHRA and CDR2 YSYEKL. The V and J ends lost 1 base and 4 bases respectively, with 6 bases between them. CDR3 length equals 13 residues. In DNA form, the CDR3 reads TGCGCCAGCAGCCAAGCGCAGGCAGATACGCAGTATTTT. Translation: CASSQAQADTQYF.

With regard to this clone: The junction and the germline gene differ at one end; a read error may be behind it. V is TRBV5-4 and J is TRBJ1-6; 7 nucleotides match TRBD1. CDR3 length: 14 amino acids. Germline V gene data show CDR1 as SGHNT and CDR2 as YYREEE (reference sequence). The CDR3 coding sequence is TGTGCCAGCAGCTGGACAGGCTATAGTTCACCCCTCCACTTT. Translated, it gives CASSWTGYSSPLHF. Variable domain in full (rest from reference TRBV5-4 and TRBJ1-6): ETGVTQSPTHLIKTRGQQVTLRCSSQSGHNTVSWYQQALGQGPQFIFQYYREEENGRGNFPPRFSGLQFPNYSSELNVNALELDDSALYLCASSWTGYSSPLHFGNGTRLTVT.

The rearrangement uses TRBV7-6 and TRBJ2-1; 16 bases line up with TRBD2. This CDR3 has 18 amino acids. Germline assignment: CDR1 SGHVS and CDR2 FNYEAQ. V lost 5 bases, J lost 3 bases, and 7 bases stayed unmatched. The CDR3 sequence is CASSHGTSGRALYNEQFF. DNA of the CDR3: TGTGCCAGCAGCCACGGGACTAGCGGGAGGGCCCTCTACAATGAGCAGTTCTTC.

The V gene is TRBV5-6, the J gene TRBJ2-7; TRBD2 might be the D (5 bases). Germline CDR1 and CDR2: SGHDT and YYEEEE. This CDR3 has 14 amino acids. The V end lost 3 bases, the J end lost 4 bases, and 14 bases lay between the germline ends. CDR3 DNA: TGTGCCAGCAGCTCCGGGGTGAGGTGGTACGAGCAGTACTTC. Translating it yields CASSSGVRWYEQYF.

The chain couples TRBV4-3 to TRBJ2-7; TRBD2 matches at 10 bases. The CDR3 is made up of 17 amino acids. Germline V gene sequence: CDR1 LGHNA, CDR2 YSLEER. With V trimmed by 1 base and J by 1 base, 7 bases remained unmatched. The CDR3 region has the DNA TGCGCCAGCAGCCAAGCCCAGGGAGCGGGGGGGTCCTACGAGCAGTACTTC. It is translated as CASSQAQGAGGSYEQYF.